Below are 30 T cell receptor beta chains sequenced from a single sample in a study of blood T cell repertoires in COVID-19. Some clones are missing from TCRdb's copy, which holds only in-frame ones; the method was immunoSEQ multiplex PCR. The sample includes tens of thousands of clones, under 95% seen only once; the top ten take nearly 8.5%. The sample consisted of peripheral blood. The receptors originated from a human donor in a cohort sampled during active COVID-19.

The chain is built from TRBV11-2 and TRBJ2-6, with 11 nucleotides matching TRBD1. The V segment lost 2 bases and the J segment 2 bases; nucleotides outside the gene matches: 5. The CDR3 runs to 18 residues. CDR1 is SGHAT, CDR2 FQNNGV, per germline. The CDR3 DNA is TGTGCCAGCAGCTTATTGGGACAGGGGGGGACTGGGGCCAACGTCCTGACTTTC. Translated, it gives CASSLLGQGGTGANVLTF.

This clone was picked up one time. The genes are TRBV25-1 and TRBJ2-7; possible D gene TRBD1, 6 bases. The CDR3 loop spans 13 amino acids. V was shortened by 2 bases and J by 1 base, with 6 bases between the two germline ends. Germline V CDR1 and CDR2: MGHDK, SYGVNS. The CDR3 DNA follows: TGTGCCAGCAGTGAAACAGGGTCCTACGAGCAGTACTTC. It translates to CASSETGSYEQYF.

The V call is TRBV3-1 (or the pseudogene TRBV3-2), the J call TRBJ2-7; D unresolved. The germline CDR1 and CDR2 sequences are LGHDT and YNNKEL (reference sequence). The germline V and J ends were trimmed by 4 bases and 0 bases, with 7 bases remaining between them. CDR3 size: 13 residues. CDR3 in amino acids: CASSLMSSYEQYF. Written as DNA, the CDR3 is TGTGCCAGCAGCCTAATGAGCTCCTACGAGCAGTACTTC.

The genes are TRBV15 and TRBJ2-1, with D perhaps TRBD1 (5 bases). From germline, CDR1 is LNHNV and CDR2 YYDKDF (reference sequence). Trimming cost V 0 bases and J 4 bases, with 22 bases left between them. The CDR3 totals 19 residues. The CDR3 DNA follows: TGTGCCACCAGCAGAGATCTGCCAGGGAAGTCCCAGACTTACAATGAGCAGTTCTTC. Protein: CATSRDLPGKSQTYNEQFF.

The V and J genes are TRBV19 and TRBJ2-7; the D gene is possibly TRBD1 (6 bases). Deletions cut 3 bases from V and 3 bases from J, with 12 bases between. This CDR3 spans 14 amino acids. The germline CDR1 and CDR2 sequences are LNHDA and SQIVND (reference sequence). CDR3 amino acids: CASSIAGTFYEQYF. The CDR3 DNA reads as TGTGCCAGTAGTATCGCCGGGACATTCTACGAGCAGTACTTC.

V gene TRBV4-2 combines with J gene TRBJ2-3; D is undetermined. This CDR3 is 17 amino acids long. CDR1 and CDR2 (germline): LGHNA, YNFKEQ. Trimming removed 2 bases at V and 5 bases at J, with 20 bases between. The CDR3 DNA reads TGTGCCAGCAGCCAACCCCCCAATGCGCTAACCCGAGATACGCAGTATTTT. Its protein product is CASSQPPNALTRDTQYF.

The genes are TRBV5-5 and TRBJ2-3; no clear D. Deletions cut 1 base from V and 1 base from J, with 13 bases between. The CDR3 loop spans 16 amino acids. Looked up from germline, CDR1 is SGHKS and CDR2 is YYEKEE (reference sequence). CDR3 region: CASSLIQSSRTDTQYF. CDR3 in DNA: TGTGCCAGCAGCTTGATTCAGTCCTCACGCACAGATACGCAGTATTTT.

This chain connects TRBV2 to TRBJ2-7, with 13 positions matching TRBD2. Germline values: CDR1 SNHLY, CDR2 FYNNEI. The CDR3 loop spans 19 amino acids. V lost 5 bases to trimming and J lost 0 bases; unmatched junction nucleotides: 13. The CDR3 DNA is TGTGCCAGCAGTCATTCCCCGGGACTAGCGGGGCGTAGCTCCTACGAGCAGTACTTC. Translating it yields CASSHSPGLAGRSSYEQYF.

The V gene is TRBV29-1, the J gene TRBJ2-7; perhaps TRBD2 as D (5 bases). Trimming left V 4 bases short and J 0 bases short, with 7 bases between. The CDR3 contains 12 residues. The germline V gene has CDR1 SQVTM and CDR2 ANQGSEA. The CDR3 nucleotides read TGCAGCGTTGGAGGGTTCTCCTACGAGCAGTACTTC. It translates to CSVGGFSYEQYF.

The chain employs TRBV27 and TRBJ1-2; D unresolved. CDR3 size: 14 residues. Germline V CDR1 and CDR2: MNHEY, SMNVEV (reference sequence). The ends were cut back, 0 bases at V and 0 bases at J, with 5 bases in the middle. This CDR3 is CASSLSSANYGYTF. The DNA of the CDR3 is TGTGCCAGCAGTTTATCATCCGCTAACTATGGCTACACCTTC.

The CDR3 protein is CAWSVGQGGNQPQHF. The DNA for the CDR3 is TGTGCCTGGAGTGTGGGACAGGGGGGCAATCAGCCCCAGCATTTT. The V gene is TRBV30, the J gene TRBJ1-5, with 11 bases aligning to TRBD1. V was clipped by 0 bases and J by 2 bases; unmatched bases: 0. CDR3 length: 15 amino acids. The germline V gene encodes CDR1 GTSNPN and CDR2 SVGIG (reference sequence).

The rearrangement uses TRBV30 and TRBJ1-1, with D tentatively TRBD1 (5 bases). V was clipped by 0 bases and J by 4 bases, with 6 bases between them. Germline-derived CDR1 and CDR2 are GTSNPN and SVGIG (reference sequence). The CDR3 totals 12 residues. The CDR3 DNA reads TGTGCCTGGAGTGTCAGGGCCACTGAAGCTTTCTTT. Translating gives CAWSVRATEAFF.

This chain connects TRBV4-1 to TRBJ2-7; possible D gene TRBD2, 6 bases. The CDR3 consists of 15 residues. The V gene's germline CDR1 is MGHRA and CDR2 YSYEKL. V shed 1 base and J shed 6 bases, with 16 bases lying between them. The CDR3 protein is CASSQASLGGAEQYF. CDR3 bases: TGCGCCAGCAGCCAAGCTTCTCTCGGGGGTGCCGAGCAGTACTTC.

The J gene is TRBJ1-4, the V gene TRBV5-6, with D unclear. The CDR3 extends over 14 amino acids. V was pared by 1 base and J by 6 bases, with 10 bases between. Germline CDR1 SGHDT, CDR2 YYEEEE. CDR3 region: CASSLRTGDEKLFF. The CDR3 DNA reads TGTGCCAGCAGCTTGAGGACTGGGGATGAAAAACTGTTTTTT.

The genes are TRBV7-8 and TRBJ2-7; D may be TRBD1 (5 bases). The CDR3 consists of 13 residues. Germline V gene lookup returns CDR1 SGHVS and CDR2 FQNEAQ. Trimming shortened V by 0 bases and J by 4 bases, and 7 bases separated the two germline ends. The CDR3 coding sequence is TGTGCCAGCAGCTTAGCGGGGCAGTACGAGCAGTACTTC. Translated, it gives CASSLAGQYEQYF.

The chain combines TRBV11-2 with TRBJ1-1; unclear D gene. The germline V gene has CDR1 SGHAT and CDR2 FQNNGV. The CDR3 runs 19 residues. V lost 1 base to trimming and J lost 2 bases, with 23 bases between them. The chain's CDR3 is CASSLARLLTNAPNTEAFF. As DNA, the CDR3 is TGTGCCAGCAGCTTAGCGCGCCTATTAACCAACGCCCCCAACACTGAAGCTTTCTTT. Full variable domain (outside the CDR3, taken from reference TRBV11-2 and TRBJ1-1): EAGVAQSPRYKIIEKRQSVAFWCNPISGHATLYWYQQILGQGPKLLIQFQNNGVVDDSQLPKDRFSAERLKGVDSTLKIQPAKLEDSAVYLCASSLARLLTNAPNTEAFFGQGTRLTVV.

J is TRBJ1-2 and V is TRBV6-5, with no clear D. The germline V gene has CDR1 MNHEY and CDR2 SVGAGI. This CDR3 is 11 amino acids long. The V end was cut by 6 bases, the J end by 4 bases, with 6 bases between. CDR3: CASSVIYGYTF. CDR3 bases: TGTGCCAGCAGCGTTATCTATGGCTACACCTTC.

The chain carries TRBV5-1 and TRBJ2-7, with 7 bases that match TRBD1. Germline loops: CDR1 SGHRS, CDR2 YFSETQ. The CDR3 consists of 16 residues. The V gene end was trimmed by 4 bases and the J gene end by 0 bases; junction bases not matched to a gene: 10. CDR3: CASSPNRGPLSYEQYF. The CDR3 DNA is TGCGCCAGCAGCCCAAACAGGGGTCCTCTCTCCTACGAGCAGTACTTC.

CDR3 nucleotides: TGTGCCAGCTCACCCCGGGACAACTACGAGCAGTACTTC. Residues: CASSPRDNYEQYF. The genes are TRBV18 and TRBJ2-7; possibly TRBD1 for D (6 bases). Germline CDR1 is KGHSH and CDR2 is LQKENI. This CDR3 has 13 residues. V shed 3 bases and J shed 3 bases, with 9 bases lying between them.

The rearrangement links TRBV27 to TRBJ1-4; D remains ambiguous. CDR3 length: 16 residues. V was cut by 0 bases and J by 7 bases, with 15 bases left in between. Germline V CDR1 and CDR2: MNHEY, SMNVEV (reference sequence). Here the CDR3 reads CASSLSRGSPGEKLFF. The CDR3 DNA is TGTGCCAGCAGTTTATCGCGAGGGAGCCCCGGTGAAAAACTGTTTTTT.

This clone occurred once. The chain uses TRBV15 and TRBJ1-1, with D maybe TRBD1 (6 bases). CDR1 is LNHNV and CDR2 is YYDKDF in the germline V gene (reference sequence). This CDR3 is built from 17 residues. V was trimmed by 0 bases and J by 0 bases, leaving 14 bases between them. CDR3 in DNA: TGTGCCACCAGCAGAGATCACCGTACAGGGTTGAACACTGAAGCTTTCTTT. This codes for CATSRDHRTGLNTEAFF.

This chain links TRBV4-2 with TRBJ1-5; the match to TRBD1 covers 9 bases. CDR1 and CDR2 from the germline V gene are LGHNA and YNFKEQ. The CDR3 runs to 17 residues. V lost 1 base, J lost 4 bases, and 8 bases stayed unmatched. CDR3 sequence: CASSQVLVTGGNQPQHF. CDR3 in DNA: TGTGCCAGCAGCCAAGTTTTGGTGACAGGGGGTAATCAGCCCCAGCATTTT.

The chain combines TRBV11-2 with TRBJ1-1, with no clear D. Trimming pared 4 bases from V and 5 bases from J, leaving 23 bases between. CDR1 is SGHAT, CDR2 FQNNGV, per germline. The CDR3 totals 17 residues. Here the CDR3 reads CASSSVRGWMEGTEAFF. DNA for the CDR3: TGTGCCAGCAGCTCAGTCCGAGGATGGATGGAGGGAACTGAAGCTTTCTTT.

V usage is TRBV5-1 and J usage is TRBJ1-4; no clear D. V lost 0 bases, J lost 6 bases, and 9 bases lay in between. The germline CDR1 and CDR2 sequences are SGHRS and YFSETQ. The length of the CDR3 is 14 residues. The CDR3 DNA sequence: TGCGCCAGCAGCTTGGGACCGCAGGATGAAAAACTGTTTTTT. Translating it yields CASSLGPQDEKLFF.

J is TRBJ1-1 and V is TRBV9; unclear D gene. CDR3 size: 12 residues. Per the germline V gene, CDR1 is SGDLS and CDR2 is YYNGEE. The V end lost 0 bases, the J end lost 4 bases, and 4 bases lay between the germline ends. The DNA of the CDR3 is TGTGCCAGCAGCGTAGACAGCACTGAAGCTTTCTTT. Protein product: CASSVDSTEAFF. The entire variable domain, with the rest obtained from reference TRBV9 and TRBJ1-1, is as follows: DSGVTQTPKHLITATGQRVTLRCSPRSGDLSVYWYQQSLDQGLQFLIQYYNGEERAKGNILERFSAQQFPDLHSELNLSSLELGDSALYFCASSVDSTEAFFGQGTRLTVV.

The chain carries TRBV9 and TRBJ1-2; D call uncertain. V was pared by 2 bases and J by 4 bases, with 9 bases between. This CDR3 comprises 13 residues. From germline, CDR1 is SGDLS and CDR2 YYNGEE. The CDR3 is CASSVGSVYGYTF. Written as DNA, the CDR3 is TGTGCCAGCAGCGTCGGGTCCGTCTATGGCTACACCTTC.

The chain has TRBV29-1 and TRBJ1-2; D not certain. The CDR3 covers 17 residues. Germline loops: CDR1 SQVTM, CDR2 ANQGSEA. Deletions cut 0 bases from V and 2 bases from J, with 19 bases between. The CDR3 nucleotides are TGCAGCGTTGAAGAGGCCGGGTGGATTTGGGAGAACTATGGCTACACCTTC. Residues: CSVEEAGWIWENYGYTF.

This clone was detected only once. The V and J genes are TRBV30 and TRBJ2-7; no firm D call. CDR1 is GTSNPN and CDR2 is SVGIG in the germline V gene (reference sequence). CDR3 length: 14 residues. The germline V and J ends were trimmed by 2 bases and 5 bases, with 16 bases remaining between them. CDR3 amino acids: CAWSLPETINEQYF. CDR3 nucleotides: TGTGCCTGGAGTCTCCCAGAGACAATAAACGAGCAGTACTTC.

CDR3 loop: CASSLEPDRMNTEAFF. The CDR3 bases are TGCGCCAGCAGCTTGGAACCAGACAGAATGAACACTGAAGCTTTCTTT. The V gene is TRBV5-1, the J gene TRBJ1-1; tentatively, D is TRBD1 (5 bases). This CDR3 contains 16 residues. V lost 0 bases and J lost 0, with 12 bases in between. Looked up from germline, CDR1 is SGHRS and CDR2 is YFSETQ.

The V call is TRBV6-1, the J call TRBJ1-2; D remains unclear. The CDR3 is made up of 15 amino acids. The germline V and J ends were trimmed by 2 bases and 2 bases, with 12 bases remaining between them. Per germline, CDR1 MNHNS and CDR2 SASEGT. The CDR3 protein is CASSEFAANNYGYTF. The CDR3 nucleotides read TGTGCCAGCAGTGAATTTGCAGCGAACAACTATGGCTACACCTTC.